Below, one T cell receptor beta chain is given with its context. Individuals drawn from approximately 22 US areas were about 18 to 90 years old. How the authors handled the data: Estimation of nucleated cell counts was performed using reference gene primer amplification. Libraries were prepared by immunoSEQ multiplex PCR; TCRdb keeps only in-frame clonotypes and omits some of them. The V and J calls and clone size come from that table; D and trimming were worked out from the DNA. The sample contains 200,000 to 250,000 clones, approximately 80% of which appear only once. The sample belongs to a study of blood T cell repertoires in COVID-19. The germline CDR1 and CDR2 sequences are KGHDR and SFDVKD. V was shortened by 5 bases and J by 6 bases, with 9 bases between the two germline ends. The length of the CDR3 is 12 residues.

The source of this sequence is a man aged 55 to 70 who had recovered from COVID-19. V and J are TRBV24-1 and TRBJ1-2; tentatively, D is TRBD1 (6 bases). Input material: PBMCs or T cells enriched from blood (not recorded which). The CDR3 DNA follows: TGTGCCACCAGTGCAGGGGATCATGGCTACACCTTC. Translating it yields CATSAGDHGYTF.